The 4 T cell receptor beta chains given below trace back to one sample, sequenced in a study of human T cells and chemical hapten exposure. Regarding time point: patch test 3, about 24 weeks after DPC sensitization. The treatment was: therapeutic diphenylcyclopropenone sensitization with weekly scalp DPC. TCRdb processed the RACE reads anew with MiXCR; each CDR3 protein has one entry. The repertoire includes roughly 64,000 distinct CDR3 sequences, 8% to 13% of them detected once, and about 2.3% sits in the top ten. The material was whole blood, obtained in connection with sensitization to the hapten diphenylcyclopropenone (DPC). The receptor source for this set is a woman between 25 and 40 years old with alopecia areata. Some clones in this sample may be carry-over from other donors' samples.

At least ten counts were recorded for this clonotype. This chain joins TRBV20-1 and TRBJ2-3; 11 bases fit TRBD2. V lost 3 bases, J lost 2 bases, and 16 bases stayed unmatched. CDR3 size: 19 residues. Germline CDR1 DFQATT, CDR2 SNEGSKA (reference sequence). The CDR3 sequence: CSASVLAGAPGVSTDTQYF. The CDR3 nucleotides are TGCAGTGCTAGTGTACTAGCGGGGGCTCCGGGAGTTTCCACAGATACGCAGTATTTT.

Many counts were recorded for this clonotype. The rearrangement links TRBV29-1 to TRBJ2-5, with D uncertain. The CDR3 is 11 amino acids. V lost 4 bases and J lost 7, with 10 bases in between. Germline V CDR1 and CDR2: SQVTM, ANQGSEA. This CDR3 reads CSVARAPTQYF. In nucleotides, the CDR3 is TGCAGCGTTGCCCGGGCCCCGACCCAGTACTTC.

This clonotype has only a few counts. This chain links TRBV20-1 with TRBJ2-7; 8 bases map to TRBD2. CDR3 length equals 13 residues. V shed 4 bases and J 1 base; nucleotides not matched to a gene: 3. Germline loops: CDR1 DFQATT, CDR2 SNEGSKA (reference sequence). As DNA, the CDR3 is TGCAGTGCTATGGGCGGGAGGTCCTACGAGCAGTACTTC. This codes for CSAMGGRSYEQYF.

The chain recombines TRBV4-1 with TRBJ1-5; D remains unclear. V gave up 1 base and J gave up 0 bases, with 10 bases separating them. CDR3 size: 16 residues. Germline V gene data show CDR1 as MGHRA and CDR2 as YSYEKL. The CDR3 sequence is CASSQAESYSNQPQHF. The CDR3, as DNA: TGCGCCAGCAGCCAAGCGGAGTCTTATAGCAATCAGCCCCAGCATTTT.